One and the same sample provided the 19 T cell receptor beta chains below, sequenced in a study of T cell responses to AZD1222 COVID-19 vaccine. This table comes from immunoSEQ multiplex PCR, and its TCRdb copy is limited to in-frame clones, with some not included. The sample records approximately 99,000 clones, more than 70% being singletons. Sequencing was performed on peripheral blood, taken on day 0 of MenACWY control vaccination. These receptors came from an adult in good health.

The rearrangement links TRBV30 to TRBJ2-7; D tentatively reads TRBD1 or TRBD2 (5 bases each). From germline, CDR1 is GTSNPN and CDR2 SVGIG (reference sequence). The CDR3 has 12 amino acids. V lost 5 bases to trimming and J lost 7 bases, with 15 bases between them. The CDR3 reads CAWEGRRWEQYF. The CDR3 DNA is TGTGCCTGGGAGGGACGGCGGTGGGAGCAGTACTTC.

This clone has only one observation. The chain recombines TRBV7-3 with TRBJ2-5, with 8 bases that match TRBD1. The CDR3 is 16 amino acids. Germline V gene sequence: CDR1 SGHTA, CDR2 FQGTGA. After removal of 5 bases from V and 2 bases from J, the junction contained 10 bases not matched to a gene. The CDR3 protein is CASSLLGQGAQETQYF. In nucleotides, the CDR3 is TGTGCCAGCAGCCTCCTAGGACAGGGCGCTCAAGAGACCCAGTACTTC.

The rearrangement uses TRBV24-1 and TRBJ2-2, with 7 bases that match TRBD1. The CDR3 totals 14 residues. The germline V gene encodes CDR1 KGHDR and CDR2 SFDVKD. The V gene end was trimmed by 7 bases and the J gene end by 8 bases; junction bases not matched to a gene: 9. CDR3 in amino acids: CATSRSGGAGELFF. The CDR3 nucleotides read TGTGCCACCAGCAGGTCAGGGGGAGCGGGGGAGCTGTTTTTT.

V usage is TRBV6-5 and J usage is TRBJ2-7; D is perhaps TRBD1 or TRBD2 (6 bases each). V dropped 5 bases and J dropped 0 bases, with 14 bases sitting between them. Looked up from germline, CDR1 is MNHEY and CDR2 is SVGAGI. The CDR3 spans 15 residues. The CDR3 DNA sequence: TGTGCCAGCAGTCTAATAGGGGGGACCTCCTACGAGCAGTACTTC. Protein: CASSLIGGTSYEQYF.

The V gene is TRBV30, the J gene TRBJ1-6; 8 bases agree with TRBD1. V shed 2 bases, J shed 9 bases, and the junction held 12 bases outside the gene matches. The length of the CDR3 is 16 residues. CDR1 is GTSNPN and CDR2 is SVGIG in the germline V gene (reference sequence). The CDR3 here is CAWSTPGQEFRSPLHF. As DNA, the CDR3 is TGTGCCTGGAGTACACCGGGACAGGAGTTTCGTTCACCCCTCCACTTT.

The chain links TRBV29-1 to TRBJ2-5; D unresolved. Germline CDR1 reads SQVTM; CDR2 reads ANQGSEA. Trimming shortened V by 3 bases and J by 5 bases, and 13 bases separated the two germline ends. The CDR3 has 13 amino acids. This CDR3 reads CSVEVVPEETQYF. The CDR3 DNA follows: TGCAGCGTTGAGGTGGTGCCGGAGGAGACCCAGTACTTC.

V is TRBV2 and J is TRBJ1-1; D is ambiguous. CDR3 length: 12 residues. Germline-derived CDR1 and CDR2 are SNHLY and FYNNEI. The germline V and J ends were trimmed by 2 bases and 11 bases, with 12 bases remaining between them. CDR3 in amino acids: CASSENGEGAFF. The CDR3 DNA sequence: TGTGCCAGCAGTGAAAACGGGGAGGGCGCTTTCTTT.

This clone was detected only once. The chain joins TRBV9 to TRBJ2-2, with 10 bases identical to TRBD1. CDR3 length equals 16 residues. The V gene end was trimmed by 3 bases and the J gene end by 8 bases; junction bases not matched to a gene: 10. Germline V gene sequence: CDR1 SGDLS, CDR2 YYNGEE. CDR3 sequence: CASSAQGQGTRGELFF. DNA for the CDR3: TGTGCCAGCAGCGCCCAGGGACAGGGGACGCGGGGGGAGCTGTTTTTT.

The V call is TRBV2, the J call TRBJ2-7, with D uncertain. This CDR3 comprises 11 residues. Trimming stripped 3 bases from V and 5 bases from J, with 5 bases between. CDR1 SNHLY and CDR2 FYNNEI come from the germline V gene. The CDR3 loop is CASSEGNEQYF. The CDR3 region has the DNA TGTGCCAGCAGTGAGGGGAACGAGCAGTACTTC.

J is TRBJ2-7 and V is TRBV3-1 (or the pseudogene TRBV3-2); 9 nucleotides line up with TRBD1. V lost 3 bases, J lost 4 bases, and 19 bases stayed unmatched. The CDR3 consists of 19 residues. The V gene's germline CDR1 is LGHDT and CDR2 YNNKEL (reference sequence). The CDR3 sequence is CASSQGPGTGRLLVYEQYF. In DNA form, the CDR3 reads TGTGCCAGCAGCCAGGGACCCGGGACAGGGCGACTTTTAGTGTACGAGCAGTACTTC.

The rearrangement links TRBV18 to TRBJ2-5; D is unresolved. Germline assignment: CDR1 KGHSH and CDR2 LQKENI. V was cut by 1 base and J by 5 bases, with 14 bases left in between. The CDR3 is 15 amino acids. CDR3 region: CASSPQGPVRETQYF. The CDR3, as DNA: TGTGCCAGCTCACCACAGGGTCCAGTGAGGGAGACCCAGTACTTC.

The rearrangement links TRBV29-1 to TRBJ1-2; unclear D gene. This CDR3 is built from 15 residues. Germline loops: CDR1 SQVTM, CDR2 ANQGSEA. Trimming removed 7 bases from V and 4 bases from J, with 22 bases in between. This CDR3 reads CSAYGILAIGYGYTF. The CDR3, as DNA: TGCAGCGCATACGGAATATTGGCTATTGGCTATGGCTACACCTTC.

The chain has TRBV7-2 and TRBJ1-1, with unresolved D. CDR1 and CDR2 (germline): SGHTA, FQGNSA. CDR3 size: 13 residues. V lost 4 bases and J 5 bases, leaving 11 bases between the germline ends. CDR3 amino acids: CASSSQRETEAFF. CDR3 nucleotide sequence: TGTGCCAGCAGCTCCCAGAGGGAAACTGAAGCTTTCTTT.

The CDR3 loop is CAWTVGARNTEAFF. For the CDR3, the DNA is TGTGCCTGGACTGTCGGGGCGCGGAACACTGAAGCTTTCTTT. The rearrangement links TRBV30 to TRBJ1-1, with a weak D call TRBD1 (5 bases). The CDR3 runs to 14 residues. The V end lost 4 bases, the J end lost 1 base, and 13 bases lay between the germline ends. Germline loops: CDR1 GTSNPN, CDR2 SVGIG (reference sequence).

The chain has TRBV28 and TRBJ2-1; 8 nucleotides align to TRBD1. The CDR3 has 16 residues. Germline CDR1 is MDHEN and CDR2 is SYDVKM. The J segment lost 7 bases and the V segment lost 1 base, leaving 9 bases of the junction unmatched. The CDR3 is CASSLSRTGSLNEQFF. The CDR3 DNA sequence: TGTGCCAGCAGTTTATCGCGGACAGGGTCGTTGAATGAGCAGTTCTTC.

This clone was seen once. V and J are TRBV6-5 and TRBJ1-5; perhaps TRBD1 as D (5 bases). Trimming cost V 4 bases and J 5 bases, with 15 bases left between them. The CDR3 has 15 amino acids. The germline gives CDR1 MNHEY, CDR2 SVGAGI. As DNA, the CDR3 is TGTGCCAGCAGTTCCTCGGTTTCAGGGCATCAGCCCCAGCATTTT. Protein sequence: CASSSSVSGHQPQHF.

This clone has just one count. This sequence joins TRBV30 and TRBJ2-2; a possible D gene is TRBD1 (5 bases). Germline loops: CDR1 GTSNPN, CDR2 SVGIG (reference sequence). The CDR3 covers 12 residues. V was cut by 4 bases and J by 3 bases, with 6 bases left in between. CDR3 DNA: TGTGCCTGGACCAGGGACACCGGGGAGCTGTTTTTT. Translated, it gives CAWTRDTGELFF.

J is TRBJ1-1 and V is TRBV29-1; D not resolved. V was trimmed by 4 bases and J by 3 bases, leaving 18 bases between them. The CDR3 totals 15 residues. Germline V gene data show CDR1 as SQVTM and CDR2 as ANQGSEA. The CDR3 here is CSVAPLGQLYTEAFF. CDR3 in DNA: TGCAGCGTTGCCCCACTGGGCCAGCTATACACTGAAGCTTTCTTT.

This rearrangement joins TRBV7-8 to TRBJ2-3; 8 positions agree with TRBD2. This CDR3 contains 18 residues. Germline assignment: CDR1 SGHVS and CDR2 FQNEAQ. The junction had 10 bases not matched to a gene; V was cut back by 0 bases and J by 2 bases. In nucleotides, the CDR3 is TGTGCCAGCAGCTTAGCTGTACTAGCGGAGTTAACCACAGATACGCAGTATTTT. This encodes CASSLAVLAELTTDTQYF.